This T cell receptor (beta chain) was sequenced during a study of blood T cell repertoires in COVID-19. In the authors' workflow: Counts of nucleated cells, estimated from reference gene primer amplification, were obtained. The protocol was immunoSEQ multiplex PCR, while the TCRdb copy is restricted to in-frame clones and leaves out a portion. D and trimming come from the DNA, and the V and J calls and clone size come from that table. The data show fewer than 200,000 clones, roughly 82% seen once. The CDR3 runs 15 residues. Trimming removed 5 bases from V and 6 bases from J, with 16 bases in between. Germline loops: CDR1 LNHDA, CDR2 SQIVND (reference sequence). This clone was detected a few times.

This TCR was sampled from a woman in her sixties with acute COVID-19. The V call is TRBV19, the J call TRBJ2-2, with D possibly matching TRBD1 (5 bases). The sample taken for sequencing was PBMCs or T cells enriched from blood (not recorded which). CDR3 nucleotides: TGTGCCAGTAGTCAGACATGGGGCGTTTCCGGGGAGCTGTTTTTT. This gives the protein CASSQTWGVSGELFF.